This record concerns one TCR beta chain sequence. CDR1 is DFQATT and CDR2 is SNEGSKA in the germline V gene (reference sequence). There are 13 residues in the CDR3. This sample was included in a study of blood T cells in healthy people across ages. Then a second PCR, running roughly 7 to 11 cycles, was carried out with a sample-barcoded 5' primer and a J-beta primer mix. TCRdb redid the calling of the 5' RACE reads with MiXCR, one entry per CDR3 protein. The sample yields 800,000 or so distinct CDR3 sequences, about half seen once. The clonotype was recovered from an elderly man in good health. Sequenced material: blood. The V and J genes are TRBV20-1 and TRBJ2-5; 8 bases align to TRBD1. With the DNA end fitting TRBJ2-7 better, the J assignment may be wrong. The DNA for the CDR3 is TGCAGTGCGGTGGACAGGGAATGGTACGAGCAGTACTTC. Protein sequence: CSAVDREWYEQYF.